This passage covers 9 T cell receptor beta chains from one sample sequenced in a study of tumor and adjacent non-tumor tissue in lung cancer. No cell sorting was done before RNA was extracted from the tissue. The normal lung tissue was taken more than 3 cm from the tumor edge. A modified ARM-PCR protocol with three rounds of nested PCR amplified TCRbeta. Via MiXCR, TCRdb re-called the multiplex PCR reads, giving one row per CDR3 protein. The sample includes 110,000 or so distinct CDR3 sequences, about 64% of them seen just once. Sequencing was performed on distant non-tumor lung tissue. Receptor source: a man between 60 and 75 years old with non-small cell lung cancer.

A word on this clonotype: A much larger clone differs by one base, so this may be a read error. The gene calls are TRBV11-2 and TRBJ2-5; D is unresolved. The CDR3 is 12 amino acids. CDR1 and CDR2 (germline): SGHAT, FQNNGV. CDR3 protein: CVSSLDLYRLYF. The CDR3 DNA sequence: TGTGTCAGCAGCTTAGATCTATACCGCTTGTACTTC.

Turning to this clonotype: The conserved phenylalanine or tryptophan is not found at the CDR3 terminus, so this likely reflects a read error. The genes are TRBV4-2 and TRBJ2-2, with a possible D match to TRBD1 (5 bases). Per the germline V gene, CDR1 is LGHNA and CDR2 is YNFKEQ. This CDR3 contains 17 residues. CDR3: CASSQDRGFPNTGELFS. The CDR3 DNA sequence: TGTGCCAGCAGCCAAGATAGGGGATTTCCGAATACCGGTGAGCTGTTTTCT.

The chain carries TRBV5-8 and TRBJ1-6, with TRBD1 as a possible D gene (5 bases). This CDR3 has 12 residues. The germline CDR1 and CDR2 sequences are SGHTS and YDEGEE. Trimming left V 2 bases short and J 10 bases short, with 7 bases between. CDR3 nucleotides: TGTGCCAGCAGCTTCCGGGGCTCACCCCTCCACTTT. It translates to CASSFRGSPLHF.

As regards this clonotype: This may be a read error: a much more frequent sequence differs by one nucleotide. The chain is built from TRBV28 and TRBJ2-1; D is unresolved. CDR3 length equals 14 residues. Per the germline V gene, CDR1 is MDHEN and CDR2 is SYDVKM. In DNA, the CDR3 is TGTGCCAGCAGTTTACGGAACTCCTACAATGAGCTGTTCTTC. This gives the protein CASSLRNSYNELFF.

This clonotype was found a few times. Because the CDR3 is missing its conserved closing phenylalanine or tryptophan, this is likely a read error. The genes are TRBV11-3 and TRBJ2-2; D is perhaps TRBD1 (5 bases). The germline CDR1 and CDR2 sequences are SGHNT and YENEEA. This CDR3 region has 12 residues. This CDR3 reads CANSEQAGELFL. The DNA of the CDR3 is TGTGCCAACAGCGAACAGGCCGGGGAGCTGTTTCTT.

This clonotype came up a few times. The CDR3 loop is CASSSFLAGGWYYNEQFF. The CDR3, as DNA: TGTGCCAGCAGTTCTTTCCTAGCGGGGGGGTGGTACTACAATGAGCAGTTCTTC. The V gene is TRBV6-2 or TRBV6-3, the J gene TRBJ2-1, with 12 bases that match TRBD2. Losses at the gene ends were 4 bases for V and 3 bases for J; bases not matched to a gene: 10. CDR3 length: 18 amino acids. CDR1 is MNHEY, CDR2 SVGEGT, per germline.

This chain uses TRBV15 with TRBJ2-2, with 11 bases identical to TRBD2. The CDR3 covers 18 residues. Germline CDR1 reads LNHNV; CDR2 reads YYDKDF (reference sequence). V lost 0 bases to trimming and J lost 8 bases; unmatched junction nucleotides: 11. CDR3 nucleotide sequence: TGTGCCACCAGCAGAGAGGGCGCTAGCGGGGGGCCGTCTGGGGAGCTGTTTTTT. Encoded protein: CATSREGASGGPSGELFF. Full variable domain (outside the CDR3, taken from reference TRBV15 and TRBJ2-2): DAMVIQNPRYQVTQFGKPVTLSCSQTLNHNVMYWYQQKSSQAPKLLFHYYDKDFNNEADTPDNFQSRRPNTSFCFLDIRSPGLGDTAMYLCATSREGASGGPSGELFFGEGSRLTVL.

The chain links TRBV10-2 to TRBJ1-5, with TRBD1 matching over 7 bases. The J call may be mistaken, given a closer DNA end match to TRBJ2-3. From germline, CDR1 is WSHSY and CDR2 SAAADI. This CDR3 is 13 amino acids long. The CDR3 sequence: CASSGTGNQPQYF. The CDR3, as DNA: TGCGCCAGCAGTGGGACAGGAAATCAACCCCAGTATTTT.

This clonotype occurred a few times. A clone one base away is much larger, so this may be a read error. The chain links TRBV6-6 to TRBJ2-7, with 10 bases aligning to TRBD1. CDR3 length: 14 residues. V was clipped by 7 bases and J by 4 bases; unmatched bases: 7. Germline CDR1 is MNHNY and CDR2 is SVGAGI (reference sequence). CDR3 in amino acids: CASNYQGQGYEQYF. In DNA, the CDR3 is TGTGCCAGCAATTATCAGGGACAGGGGTACGAGCAGTACTTC.